The rows below give T cell receptor beta chains drawn from one sample of a study of blood T cell repertoires in COVID-19. Only in-frame clones appear in the TCRdb table, and some are missing; sequencing was by immunoSEQ multiplex PCR. The sample lists about 81,000 clones; more than 80% were seen once. The material sequenced was peripheral blood. These TCRs come from a human donor in a cohort sampled during active COVID-19. Both conserved end residues are part of each CDR3. Each record gives: D gene, clone size, V gene, J gene, CDR3 protein, CDR3 DNA. A D gene is named only where the DNA matches it firmly. For some rows the clone size is stated as once, few or many, or as a class when expanded; others skip it.

d_gene: -; abundance: -; v_gene: TRBV19; j_gene: TRBJ2-6; CDR3aa: CASSILGDPGANVLTF; CDR3nt: TGTGCCAGTAGTATCCTGGGAGATCCTGGGGCCAACGTCCTGACTTTC
d_gene: TRBD2; abundance: once; v_gene: TRBV28; j_gene: TRBJ2-7; CDR3aa: CASSRAGTSGPYEQYF; CDR3nt: TGTGCCAGCAGTAGGGCCGGGACTAGCGGACCCTACGAGCAGTACTTC
d_gene: -; abundance: -; v_gene: TRBV5-4; j_gene: TRBJ2-2; CDR3aa: CASSPQVANTGELFF; CDR3nt: TGTGCCAGCAGCCCCCAGGTGGCGAACACCGGGGAGCTGTTTTTT
d_gene: TRBD2; abundance: -; v_gene: TRBV7-9; j_gene: TRBJ2-3; CDR3aa: CASSRGLAGGANTQYF; CDR3nt: TGTGCCAGCAGCCGTGGACTAGCGGGGGGTGCAAATACGCAGTATTTT
d_gene: TRBD2; abundance: -; v_gene: TRBV9; j_gene: TRBJ2-5; CDR3aa: CASSAGLAGGRTQYF; CDR3nt: TGTGCCAGCAGCGCGGGACTAGCGGGGGGACGGACCCAGTACTTC
d_gene: TRBD1; abundance: -; v_gene: TRBV18; j_gene: TRBJ1-2; CDR3aa: CASSPSPGQAAGGYTF; CDR3nt: TGTGCCAGCTCACCCTCACCTGGACAGGCCGCGGGAGGCTACACCTTC
d_gene: TRBD1; abundance: -; v_gene: TRBV6-2/TRBV6-3; j_gene: TRBJ2-1; CDR3aa: CASSPTGVISYNEQFF; CDR3nt: TGTGCCAGTAGCCCTACAGGGGTCATTTCCTACAATGAGCAGTTCTTC
d_gene: TRBD1; abundance: -; v_gene: TRBV9; j_gene: TRBJ2-1; CDR3aa: CASSEQGDEQFF; CDR3nt: TGTGCCAGCAGCGAACAGGGGGATGAGCAGTTCTTC
d_gene: TRBD1; abundance: -; v_gene: TRBV28; j_gene: TRBJ2-7; CDR3aa: CATRQGLGEQYF; CDR3nt: TGTGCCACAAGACAGGGGTTGGGCGAGCAGTACTTC
d_gene: TRBD1; abundance: once; v_gene: TRBV5-1; j_gene: TRBJ2-7; CDR3aa: CASSWGQGFYEQYF; CDR3nt: TGCGCCAGCAGCTGGGGACAGGGGTTCTACGAGCAGTACTTC
d_gene: TRBD1; abundance: few; v_gene: TRBV19; j_gene: TRBJ1-6; CDR3aa: CASSRTGFVPLHF; CDR3nt: TGTGCCAGTAGTAGGACAGGGTTTGTACCCCTCCACTTT
d_gene: TRBD2; abundance: once; v_gene: TRBV10-1; j_gene: TRBJ2-1; CDR3aa: CASSESGGGVNEQFF; CDR3nt: TGCGCCAGCAGTGAGTCGGGCGGGGGGGTCAATGAGCAGTTCTTC
d_gene: -; abundance: -; v_gene: TRBV9; j_gene: TRBJ2-1; CDR3aa: CASSVRQGSFYNEQFF; CDR3nt: TGTGCCAGCAGCGTTCGGCAGGGGTCTTTTTACAATGAGCAGTTCTTC
d_gene: TRBD2; abundance: -; v_gene: TRBV6-5; j_gene: TRBJ2-7; CDR3aa: CASNLGGSGVEQYF; CDR3nt: TGTGCCAGCAATCTCGGGGGGTCGGGCGTCGAGCAGTACTTC
d_gene: -; abundance: -; v_gene: TRBV3-1/TRBV3-2; j_gene: TRBJ1-1; CDR3aa: CASSLARGADTEAFF; CDR3nt: TGTGCCAGCAGCCTCGCCAGGGGCGCCGACACTGAAGCTTTCTTT
d_gene: TRBD1; abundance: -; v_gene: TRBV10-3; j_gene: TRBJ1-1; CDR3aa: CAIRRTGGTEAFF; CDR3nt: TGTGCCATCAGGAGGACAGGGGGCACTGAAGCTTTCTTT
d_gene: -; abundance: -; v_gene: TRBV29-1; j_gene: TRBJ2-7; CDR3aa: CSVGRGSYEQYF; CDR3nt: TGCAGCGTTGGGCGAGGCTCCTACGAGCAGTACTTC
d_gene: -; abundance: -; v_gene: TRBV5-4; j_gene: TRBJ1-2; CDR3aa: CASSSPTDLGGYTF; CDR3nt: TGTGCCAGCAGCTCCCCCACGGACTTGGGTGGCTACACCTTC
d_gene: -; abundance: -; v_gene: TRBV11-2; j_gene: TRBJ2-7; CDR3aa: CASSLGGAASQVYEQYF; CDR3nt: TGTGCCAGCAGCTTAGGGGGAGCGGCTAGCCAGGTTTACGAGCAGTACTTC
d_gene: -; abundance: -; v_gene: TRBV19; j_gene: TRBJ1-1; CDR3aa: CASSTPGGPNTEAFF; CDR3nt: TGTGCCAGTAGTACTCCGGGGGGCCCGAACACTGAAGCTTTCTTT
d_gene: -; abundance: few; v_gene: TRBV3-1/TRBV3-2; j_gene: TRBJ1-1; CDR3aa: CASSRGSQEAFF; CDR3nt: TGTGCCAGCAGCCGGGGCAGCCAAGAAGCTTTCTTT
d_gene: TRBD2; abundance: -; v_gene: TRBV3-1/TRBV3-2; j_gene: TRBJ2-1; CDR3aa: CASSRGLAGGRRFF; CDR3nt: TGTGCCAGCAGCCGTGGACTAGCGGGGGGTAGGCGGTTCTTC
d_gene: TRBD2; abundance: -; v_gene: TRBV6-5; j_gene: TRBJ2-3; CDR3aa: CASKERGDTQYF; CDR3nt: TGTGCCAGCAAAGAGCGGGGGGATACGCAGTATTTT
d_gene: TRBD1; abundance: -; v_gene: TRBV5-6; j_gene: TRBJ1-2; CDR3aa: CASSFLGQGGATYGYTF; CDR3nt: TGTGCCAGCAGCTTCCTCGGACAGGGGGGCGCGACCTATGGCTACACCTTC
d_gene: TRBD1; abundance: -; v_gene: TRBV5-1; j_gene: TRBJ1-4; CDR3aa: CASSLARQGLNEKLFF; CDR3nt: TGCGCCAGCAGCTTGGCGCGACAGGGCCTGAATGAAAAACTGTTTTTT
d_gene: -; abundance: once; v_gene: TRBV5-6; j_gene: TRBJ1-5; CDR3aa: CASSLTGGGNQPQHF; CDR3nt: TGTGCCAGCAGCTTGACTGGCGGCGGCAATCAGCCCCAGCATTTT
d_gene: TRBD2; abundance: -; v_gene: TRBV4-2; j_gene: TRBJ2-3; CDR3aa: CASSPRGGGHPTDTQYF; CDR3nt: TGTGCCAGCAGCCCCCGGGGCGGGGGGCACCCCACAGATACGCAGTATTTT
d_gene: TRBD1; abundance: -; v_gene: TRBV5-1; j_gene: TRBJ1-1; CDR3aa: CASSLAGTGNTEAFF; CDR3nt: TGCGCCAGCAGCTTGGCTGGGACAGGGAACACTGAAGCTTTCTTT
d_gene: TRBD2; abundance: once; v_gene: TRBV9; j_gene: TRBJ2-5; CDR3aa: CASSVASGGSQETQYF; CDR3nt: TGTGCCAGCAGCGTAGCGAGCGGGGGGTCCCAAGAGACCCAGTACTTC
d_gene: TRBD1; abundance: -; v_gene: TRBV7-9; j_gene: TRBJ1-2; CDR3aa: CASSFRQGFDGYTF; CDR3nt: TGTGCCAGCAGCTTTAGACAGGGGTTTGATGGCTACACCTTC
d_gene: TRBD1; abundance: -; v_gene: TRBV6-6; j_gene: TRBJ1-1; CDR3aa: CASSGLGQGSTEAFF; CDR3nt: TGTGCCAGCAGTGGACTGGGACAGGGGAGCACTGAAGCTTTCTTT
d_gene: TRBD1; abundance: -; v_gene: TRBV7-9; j_gene: TRBJ1-5; CDR3aa: CASSAGTGDQPQHF; CDR3nt: TGTGCCAGCAGCGCAGGGACAGGGGATCAGCCCCAGCATTTT
d_gene: TRBD1; abundance: -; v_gene: TRBV7-9; j_gene: TRBJ1-6; CDR3aa: CASRATGGNNSPLHF; CDR3nt: TGTGCCAGCAGAGCCACAGGGGGCAATAATTCACCCCTCCACTTT
d_gene: TRBD1; abundance: -; v_gene: TRBV7-3; j_gene: TRBJ1-2; CDR3aa: CASSPTGGAHGYTF; CDR3nt: TGTGCCAGCAGCCCCACAGGGGGCGCGCATGGCTACACCTTC
d_gene: -; abundance: -; v_gene: TRBV5-5; j_gene: TRBJ2-1; CDR3aa: CASSLTGSFRNEQFF; CDR3nt: TGTGCCAGCAGCTTGACAGGGTCATTTCGTAATGAGCAGTTCTTC
d_gene: -; abundance: -; v_gene: TRBV5-4; j_gene: TRBJ2-1; CDR3aa: CASTPPPGETGYNEQFF; CDR3nt: TGTGCCAGTACCCCACCCCCAGGGGAGACAGGTTACAATGAGCAGTTCTTC
d_gene: -; abundance: -; v_gene: TRBV6-6; j_gene: TRBJ1-4; CDR3aa: CASSPTTPRRGYDEKLFF; CDR3nt: TGTGCCAGCAGTCCTACAACCCCCCGGCGGGGGTATGATGAAAAACTGTTTTTT
d_gene: TRBD1; abundance: -; v_gene: TRBV10-3; j_gene: TRBJ2-7; CDR3aa: CAIRETVTGIPYEQYF; CDR3nt: TGTGCCATCAGAGAGACCGTGACAGGGATCCCCTACGAGCAGTACTTC
d_gene: TRBD2; abundance: -; v_gene: TRBV5-1; j_gene: TRBJ2-3; CDR3aa: CASSYPSGGDTQYF; CDR3nt: TGCGCCAGCAGCTATCCTAGCGGGGGCGATACGCAGTATTTT
d_gene: -; abundance: few; v_gene: TRBV4-1; j_gene: TRBJ1-6; CDR3aa: CASSQEALGRVRSPLHF; CDR3nt: TGCGCCAGCAGCCAAGAAGCACTAGGGAGGGTCCGTTCACCCCTCCACTTT
d_gene: TRBD2; abundance: -; v_gene: TRBV7-9; j_gene: TRBJ2-1; CDR3aa: CASSLDWTSGGNYNEQFF; CDR3nt: TGTGCCAGCAGCTTAGACTGGACTAGCGGGGGGAACTACAATGAGCAGTTCTTC
d_gene: TRBD2; abundance: -; v_gene: TRBV5-1; j_gene: TRBJ2-7; CDR3aa: CASSSPLAGDYEQYF; CDR3nt: TGCGCCAGCAGCTCCCCGCTAGCGGGCGACTACGAGCAGTACTTC
d_gene: TRBD2; abundance: -; v_gene: TRBV4-1; j_gene: TRBJ2-1; CDR3aa: CASSQPGLAGSREFF; CDR3nt: TGCGCCAGCAGCCAGCCGGGACTAGCGGGCTCCCGGGAGTTCTTC
d_gene: TRBD2; abundance: -; v_gene: TRBV5-6; j_gene: TRBJ2-4; CDR3aa: CASSLGGLGVNIQYF; CDR3nt: TGTGCCAGCAGCTTGGGGGGACTAGGTGTAAACATTCAGTACTTC
d_gene: -; abundance: -; v_gene: TRBV19; j_gene: TRBJ2-2; CDR3aa: CASSIGTAGRGELFF; CDR3nt: TGTGCCAGTAGTATAGGCACGGCGGGGAGAGGGGAGCTGTTTTTT
d_gene: TRBD2; abundance: -; v_gene: TRBV19; j_gene: TRBJ2-1; CDR3aa: CASSRTPSAGGSYNEQFF; CDR3nt: TGTGCCAGTAGTAGGACCCCCTCCGCGGGGGGATCCTACAATGAGCAGTTCTTC
d_gene: -; abundance: once; v_gene: TRBV18; j_gene: TRBJ2-2; CDR3aa: CASSPRRATNTGELFF; CDR3nt: TGTGCCAGCTCACCGAGGAGGGCTACGAACACCGGGGAGCTGTTTTTT
d_gene: -; abundance: -; v_gene: TRBV7-2; j_gene: TRBJ1-3; CDR3aa: CASSLQGSPGNTIYF; CDR3nt: TGTGCCAGCAGCTTACAGGGGTCCCCTGGAAACACCATATATTTT
d_gene: TRBD1; abundance: -; v_gene: TRBV18; j_gene: TRBJ2-7; CDR3aa: CASSPSTGGWNEQYF; CDR3nt: TGTGCCAGCTCACCATCTACAGGGGGCTGGAACGAGCAGTACTTC
d_gene: -; abundance: -; v_gene: TRBV19; j_gene: TRBJ1-5; CDR3aa: CASSSHAGGRQPQHF; CDR3nt: TGTGCCAGTAGTTCGCACGCCGGCGGTCGACAGCCCCAGCATTTT
d_gene: -; abundance: -; v_gene: TRBV6-6; j_gene: TRBJ2-1; CDR3aa: CASSLQANEQFF; CDR3nt: TGTGCCAGCAGCCTACAGGCTAATGAGCAGTTCTTC
d_gene: TRBD2; abundance: few; v_gene: TRBV9; j_gene: TRBJ2-1; CDR3aa: CASSVASGGPKQFF; CDR3nt: TGTGCCAGCAGCGTAGCTAGCGGGGGGCCTAAGCAGTTCTTC
d_gene: -; abundance: -; v_gene: TRBV6-2/TRBV6-3; j_gene: TRBJ2-7; CDR3aa: CASSFSPARGHEQYF; CDR3nt: TGTGCCAGCAGCTTCTCACCGGCCAGGGGCCACGAGCAGTACTTC
d_gene: -; abundance: -; v_gene: TRBV5-6; j_gene: TRBJ1-6; CDR3aa: CASSDWTVDNSPLHF; CDR3nt: TGTGCCAGCAGCGACTGGACAGTCGATAATTCACCCCTCCACTTT
d_gene: -; abundance: -; v_gene: TRBV10-3; j_gene: TRBJ1-3; CDR3aa: CAISDAGNTIYF; CDR3nt: TGTGCCATCAGTGATGCGGGAAACACCATATATTTT